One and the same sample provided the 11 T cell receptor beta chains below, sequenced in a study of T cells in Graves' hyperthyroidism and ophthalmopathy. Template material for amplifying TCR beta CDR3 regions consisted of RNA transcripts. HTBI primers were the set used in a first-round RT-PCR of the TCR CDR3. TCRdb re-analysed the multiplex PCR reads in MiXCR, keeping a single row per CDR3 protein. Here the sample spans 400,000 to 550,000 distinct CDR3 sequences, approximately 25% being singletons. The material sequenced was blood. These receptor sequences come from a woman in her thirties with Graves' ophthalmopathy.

The CDR3: CASSLIGQAGELFF. The CDR3 region has the DNA TGTGCCAGCAGTTTAATCGGACAGGCCGGGGAGCTGTTTTTT. The chain recombines TRBV27 with TRBJ2-2; 7 bases map to TRBD1. Germline values: CDR1 MNHEY, CDR2 SMNVEV (reference sequence). CDR3 length: 14 amino acids. J gave up 6 bases and V 2 bases, and 3 bases lay outside the gene matches.

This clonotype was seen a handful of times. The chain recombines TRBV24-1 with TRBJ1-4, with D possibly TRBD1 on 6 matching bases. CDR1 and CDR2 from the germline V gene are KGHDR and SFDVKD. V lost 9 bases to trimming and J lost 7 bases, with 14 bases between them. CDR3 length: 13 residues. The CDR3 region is CATSGAVGEKLFF. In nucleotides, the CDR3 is TGTGCCACCTCAGGGGCGGTCGGTGAAAAACTGTTTTTT.

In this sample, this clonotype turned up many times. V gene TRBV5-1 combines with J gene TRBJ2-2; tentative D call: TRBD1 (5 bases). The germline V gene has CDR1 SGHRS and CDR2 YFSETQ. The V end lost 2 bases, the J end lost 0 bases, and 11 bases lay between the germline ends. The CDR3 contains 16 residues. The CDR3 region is CASSFDSLANTGELFF. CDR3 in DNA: TGCGCCAGCAGCTTTGACAGCCTCGCGAACACCGGGGAGCTGTTTTTT. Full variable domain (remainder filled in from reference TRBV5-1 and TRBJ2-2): KAGVTQTPRYLIKTRGQQVTLSCSPISGHRSVSWYQQTPGQGLQFLFEYFSETQRNKGNFPGRFSGRQFSNSRSEMNVSTLELGDSALYLCASSFDSLANTGELFFGEGSRLTVL.

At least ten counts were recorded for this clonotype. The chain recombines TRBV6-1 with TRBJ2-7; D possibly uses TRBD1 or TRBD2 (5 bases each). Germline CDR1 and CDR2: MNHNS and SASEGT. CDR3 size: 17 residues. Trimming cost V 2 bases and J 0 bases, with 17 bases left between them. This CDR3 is CASSELRVQGFSYEQYF. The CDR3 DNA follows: TGTGCCAGCAGTGAATTGAGGGTTCAGGGCTTCTCCTACGAGCAGTACTTC.

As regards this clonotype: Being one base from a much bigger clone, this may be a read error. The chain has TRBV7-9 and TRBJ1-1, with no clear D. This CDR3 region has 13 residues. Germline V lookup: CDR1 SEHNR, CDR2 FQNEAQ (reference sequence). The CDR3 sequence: CVSSRTAVSEAFF. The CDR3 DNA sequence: TGTGTCAGCAGCCGGACCGCGGTTTCTGAAGCTTTCTTT.

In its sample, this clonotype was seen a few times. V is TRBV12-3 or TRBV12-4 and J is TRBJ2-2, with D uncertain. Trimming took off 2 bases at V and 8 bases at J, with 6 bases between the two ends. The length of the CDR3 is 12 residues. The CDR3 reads CASSLWQGELFF. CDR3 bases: TGTGCCAGCAGTTTATGGCAAGGGGAGCTGTTTTTT.

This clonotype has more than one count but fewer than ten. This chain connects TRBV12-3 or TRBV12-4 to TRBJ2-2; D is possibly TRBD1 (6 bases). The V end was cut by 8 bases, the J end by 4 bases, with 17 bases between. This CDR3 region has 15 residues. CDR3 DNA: TGTGCCAGCCAGTGGGGACACGGAGGCACCGGGGAGCTGTTTTTT. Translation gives CASQWGHGGTGELFF.

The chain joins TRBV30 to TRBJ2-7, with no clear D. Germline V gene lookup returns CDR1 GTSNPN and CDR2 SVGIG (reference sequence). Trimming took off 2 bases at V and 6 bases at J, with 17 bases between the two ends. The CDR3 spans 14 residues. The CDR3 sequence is CAWSRPSRSSEQYF. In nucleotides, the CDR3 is TGTGCCTGGAGTCGTCCCAGCCGGTCGAGCGAGCAGTACTTC. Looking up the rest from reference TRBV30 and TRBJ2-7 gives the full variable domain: SQTIHQWPATLVQPVGSPLSLECTVEGTSNPNLYWYRQAAGRGLQLLFYSVGIGQISSEVPQNLSASRPQDRQFILSSKKLLLSDSGFYLCAWSRPSRSSEQYFGPGTRLTVT.

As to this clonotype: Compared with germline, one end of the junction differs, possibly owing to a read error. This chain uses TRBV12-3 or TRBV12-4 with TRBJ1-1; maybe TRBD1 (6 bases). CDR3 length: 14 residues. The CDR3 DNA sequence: TGTGCCAGCAGTTTAGCAGGGGGGAACGCTGAAGCTTGCTTT. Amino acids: CASSLAGGNAEACF.

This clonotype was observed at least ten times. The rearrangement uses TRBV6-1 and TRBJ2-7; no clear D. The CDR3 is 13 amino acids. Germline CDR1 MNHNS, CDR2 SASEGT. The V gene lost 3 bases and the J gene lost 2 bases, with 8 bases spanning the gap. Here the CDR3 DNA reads TGTGCCAGCAGTGACTTTGCGACCTACGAGCAGTACTTC. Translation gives CASSDFATYEQYF.

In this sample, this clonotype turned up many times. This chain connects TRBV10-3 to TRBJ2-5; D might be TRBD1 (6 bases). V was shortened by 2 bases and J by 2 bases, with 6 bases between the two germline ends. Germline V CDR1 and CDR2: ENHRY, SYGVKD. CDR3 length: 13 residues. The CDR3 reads CAISEDRQETQYF. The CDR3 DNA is TGTGCCATCAGTGAGGACAGGCAAGAGACCCAGTACTTC.